This T cell receptor (beta chain) is drawn from a study of blood T cell repertoires in COVID-19. This CDR3 contains 15 residues. CDR1 is LNHDA, CDR2 SQIVND, per germline (reference sequence). With 9 bases removed from V and 4 bases from J, the gap between germline ends came to 19 bases. Only in-frame clones appear in the TCRdb table, and some are missing; sequencing was by immunoSEQ multiplex PCR. The profile shows a few hundred thousand clones, around 84% of them singletons. The sequence came from a woman aged 35 to 49 who had recovered from COVID-19. Sequences were obtained from PBMCs or T cells enriched from blood (not recorded which). The chain has TRBV19 and TRBJ1-5, with D possibly being TRBD1 (6 bases). CDR3 sequence reads: CASANRQEGNQPQHF. In DNA, the CDR3 is TGTGCCAGCGCCAACCGACAGGAAGGGAATCAGCCCCAGCATTTT.